The 30 T cell receptor beta chains presented below share a single source sample, sequenced in a study of cytomegalovirus exposure and HLA in healthy donors (dated by TCRdb to the late 2010s). Libraries were constructed by the immunoSEQ multiplex PCR assay. A mixture of 60 forward primers for TCR Vbeta segments and 13 reverse primers for TCR Jbeta segments was used in the multiplex PCR. Entries here come from immuneACCESS through TCRdb and include only in-frame sequences with V and J called. Some clones fail to appear in such tables; in the studies checked, an unresolved V gene covers under half of the shortfall, and the cause of the remainder is unknown. Here the sample has some 150,000 clones; approximately 74% occur a single time. Jointly, the top ten make up 4.3% of the sample. Sequenced: PBMCs. These receptors came from a man aged 18 to 29 in good health and CMV-seropositive.

In DNA form, the CDR3 reads TGTGCCAGCAGCCGCTCGGGACAGGGCTACGAGCAGTACTTC. Translation gives CASSRSGQGYEQYF. The chain joins TRBV4-2 to TRBJ2-7, with 9 nucleotides matching TRBD1. V shed 4 bases, J shed 3 bases, and the junction held 4 bases outside the gene matches. Germline values: CDR1 LGHNA, CDR2 YNFKEQ. The CDR3 is 14 amino acids.

The chain uses TRBV19 and TRBJ2-1; 13 bases are shared with TRBD2. Germline CDR1 reads LNHDA; CDR2 reads SQIVND (reference sequence). The CDR3 sequence is 15 residues long. The J segment lost 10 bases and the V segment lost 3 bases, leaving 6 bases of the junction unmatched. CDR3 coding DNA: TGTGCCAGTAGTATTACTAGCGGGGGGGCAGTAGAGCAGTTCTTC. As protein: CASSITSGGAVEQFF. The full variable domain, rest sourced from reference TRBV19 and TRBJ2-1, is DGGITQSPKYLFRKEGQNVTLSCEQNLNHDAMYWYRQDPGQGLRLIYYSQIVNDFQKGDIAEGYSVSREKKESFPLTVTSAQKNPTAFYLCASSITSGGAVEQFFGPGTRLTVL.

The chain links TRBV7-2 to TRBJ2-7; 7 bases map to TRBD1. V dropped 2 bases and J dropped 0; count of bases not matched to a gene: 4. Looked up from germline, CDR1 is SGHTA and CDR2 is FQGNSA. CDR3 length: 15 residues. The CDR3 DNA is TGTGCCAGCAGCTTAACTAGACAGGGCTCCTACGAGCAGTACTTC. This codes for CASSLTRQGSYEQYF.

This clone was detected once. The chain combines TRBV2 with TRBJ2-2; the D gene is possibly TRBD2 (6 bases). Trimming pared 6 bases from V and 6 bases from J, leaving 11 bases between. The CDR3 extends over 13 amino acids. Looked up from germline, CDR1 is SNHLY and CDR2 is FYNNEI. This chain's CDR3 is CASRASEAGELFF. CDR3 DNA sequence: TGTGCCAGCAGGGCTAGCGAAGCCGGGGAGCTGTTTTTT.

This sequence joins TRBV25-1 and TRBJ2-7, with D perhaps matching TRBD2 (5 bases). V lost 2 bases and J lost 3, with 11 bases in between. CDR1 MGHDK and CDR2 SYGVNS come from the germline V gene. CDR3 length: 14 residues. CDR3 in amino acids: CASSEEGESYEQYF. In DNA, the CDR3 is TGTGCCAGCAGTGAAGAGGGTGAGAGCTACGAGCAGTACTTC.

This clone was counted only a few times. The chain links TRBV4-3 to TRBJ1-1; 9 nucleotides align to TRBD1. Germline V gene lookup returns CDR1 LGHNA and CDR2 YSLEER. J gave up 1 base and V 4 bases, and 4 bases lay outside the gene matches. This CDR3 has 15 amino acids. This chain's CDR3 is CASSRLTGGNTEAFF. The CDR3 DNA sequence: TGCGCCAGCAGCCGACTGACAGGGGGGAACACTGAAGCTTTCTTT.

The chain is built from TRBV14 and TRBJ1-2, with 7 positions matching TRBD1. Germline values: CDR1 SGHDN, CDR2 FVKESK. J gave up 1 base and V 4 bases, and 6 bases lay outside the gene matches. The CDR3 covers 15 residues. The CDR3 is CASSPRQGLNYGYTF. The CDR3 DNA follows: TGTGCCAGCAGCCCTCGACAGGGTCTTAACTATGGCTACACCTTC. Based on the CDR3 plus reference TRBV14 and TRBJ1-2, the full variable domain is EAGVTQFPSHSVIEKGQTVTLRCDPISGHDNLYWYRRVMGKEIKFLLHFVKESKQDESGMPNNRFLAERTGGTYSTLKVQPAELEDSGVYFCASSPRQGLNYGYTFGSGTRLTVV.

The chain joins TRBV11-2 to TRBJ2-7; no definite D call. The CDR3 length is 13 residues. Germline loops: CDR1 SGHAT, CDR2 FQNNGV. Trimming took off 2 bases at V and 2 bases at J, with 7 bases between the two ends. The CDR3 DNA sequence: TGTGCCAGCAGCTTATCCAGGACCTACGAGCAGTACTTC. Translation: CASSLSRTYEQYF.

V gene TRBV28 combines with J gene TRBJ1-1; D might be TRBD1 (6 bases). Germline V lookup: CDR1 MDHEN, CDR2 SYDVKM. V lost 6 bases, J lost 10 bases, and 15 bases lay in between. CDR3 length equals 12 residues. CDR3 bases: TGTGCCAGCAGGCCAAACAGGGAGGGAGCTTTCTTT. This codes for CASRPNREGAFF. Variable domain in full (rest from reference TRBV28 and TRBJ1-1): DVKVTQSSRYLVKRTGEKVFLECVQDMDHENMFWYRQDPGLGLRLIYFSYDVKMKEKGDIPEGYSVSREKKERFSLILESASTNQTSMYLCASRPNREGAFFGQGTRLTVV.

This chain connects TRBV6-5 to TRBJ1-1, with TRBD1 identical over 9 bases. The germline V gene has CDR1 MNHEY and CDR2 SVGAGI. V trimming: 2 bases; J trimming: 5 bases; junction bases outside the gene matches: 0. This CDR3 is 13 amino acids long. This CDR3 is CASSYGTGTEAFF. In nucleotides, the CDR3 is TGTGCCAGCAGTTACGGGACAGGGACTGAAGCTTTCTTT.

The chain couples TRBV15 to TRBJ2-5; 8 bases align to TRBD1. The CDR3 runs 16 residues. V trimming: 2 bases; J trimming: 5 bases; junction bases outside the gene matches: 10. CDR1 LNHNV and CDR2 YYDKDF come from the germline V gene (reference sequence). The CDR3 coding sequence is TGTGCCACCAGCAGACCTACCGGGACAGGCAGGGAGACCCAGTACTTC. Its protein is CATSRPTGTGRETQYF.

The CDR3 region is CASSQVRGTGQYF. DNA for the CDR3: TGTGCCAGCAGCCAAGTACGGGGAACCGGGCAGTATTTT. The chain joins TRBV14 to TRBJ2-3; maybe TRBD2 (5 bases). V lost 1 base and J 11 bases, leaving 13 bases between the germline ends. The CDR3 has 13 residues. Germline CDR1 is SGHDN and CDR2 is FVKESK.

This chain links TRBV18 with TRBJ2-7; 8 bases fit TRBD1. With 3 bases clipped from V and 5 bases from J, the junction kept 6 bases outside the gene matches. This CDR3 comprises 14 residues. Germline V CDR1 and CDR2: KGHSH, LQKENI. The CDR3 region is CASSPDRGRDEQYF. DNA of the CDR3: TGTGCCAGCTCACCCGACAGGGGCCGGGACGAGCAGTACTTC.

V and J are TRBV7-2 and TRBJ2-7; 8 nucleotides agree with TRBD1. Germline trimming cut 5 bases from V and 1 base from J; bases unmatched to any gene: 7. This CDR3 spans 15 amino acids. Germline CDR1 SGHTA, CDR2 FQGNSA. The CDR3 bases are TGTGCCAGCAGCCCTCAGGGGGCTCTGTCCTACGAGCAGTACTTC. Translated, it gives CASSPQGALSYEQYF.

The V and J genes are TRBV5-6 and TRBJ2-7, with TRBD1 matching 10 bases. After removal of 0 bases from V and 8 bases from J, the junction contained 11 bases not matched to a gene. CDR1 and CDR2 from the germline V gene are SGHDT and YYEEEE. CDR3 length equals 16 residues. CDR3 DNA: TGTGCCAGCAGCTTGGAGACAGGGGGCAGTGCGAATAAGCAGTACTTC. Encoded protein: CASSLETGGSANKQYF.

The V call is TRBV19, the J call TRBJ1-1, with TRBD1 matching over 8 bases. With V trimmed by 6 bases and J by 1 base, 4 bases remained unmatched. The germline V gene encodes CDR1 LNHDA and CDR2 SQIVND (reference sequence). The CDR3 covers 14 residues. CDR3 in DNA: TGTGCCAGTAGACTACAGGGGGAGAACACTGAAGCTTTCTTT. Protein product: CASRLQGENTEAFF.

The chain employs TRBV10-3 and TRBJ2-7, with 8 nucleotides matching TRBD1. Looked up from germline, CDR1 is ENHRY and CDR2 is SYGVKD. This CDR3 is built from 15 residues. After removal of 10 bases from V and 1 base from J, the junction contained 12 bases not matched to a gene. The CDR3 coding sequence is TGTGCCAACCCTTCAGGGGGCGTTAAGTCCTACGAGCAGTACTTC. Protein: CANPSGGVKSYEQYF.

J is TRBJ1-2 and V is TRBV6-5; D gene unclear. V lost 5 bases, J lost 0 bases, and 13 bases lay in between. Looked up from germline, CDR1 is MNHEY and CDR2 is SVGAGI. This CDR3 region has 15 residues. CDR3 sequence (DNA): TGTGCCAGCAGTCGAAAGCGGACGGCTAACTATGGCTACACCTTC. Amino acids: CASSRKRTANYGYTF.

This sequence joins TRBV7-2 and TRBJ2-7; D is possibly TRBD2 (6 bases). V lost 5 bases and J lost 4, with 18 bases in between. CDR3 size: 15 residues. Germline loops: CDR1 SGHTA, CDR2 FQGNSA. CDR3 bases: TGTGCCAGCAGCCCCCGGGACTCATACCTTTACGAGCAGTACTTC. This sequence encodes CASSPRDSYLYEQYF.

This chain uses TRBV7-2 with TRBJ2-7, with 9 bases identical to TRBD1. CDR3 length equals 15 residues. V lost 5 bases and J lost 5; bases outside the gene matches: 10. Germline lookup yields CDR1 SGHTA and CDR2 FQGNSA. The CDR3 DNA follows: TGTGCCAGCAGCCCGCGGACAGGGGCTAGCGACGAGCAGTACTTC. Residues: CASSPRTGASDEQYF.

This sequence joins TRBV13 and TRBJ1-3, with D possibly being TRBD1 (5 bases). The CDR3 sequence is 13 residues long. Per the germline V gene, CDR1 is PRHDT and CDR2 is FYEKMQ (reference sequence). V lost 5 bases to trimming and J lost 3 bases, with 8 bases between them. The CDR3 DNA is TGTGCCAGCAGCAGGACAAATGGAAACACCATATATTTT. Translating gives CASSRTNGNTIYF.

The chain is built from TRBV28 and TRBJ2-5, with TRBD1 matching over 9 bases. The trim removed 5 bases at V and 5 bases at J, leaving 15 bases unmatched. The germline V gene has CDR1 MDHEN and CDR2 SYDVKM. The CDR3 has 17 amino acids. The CDR3 here is CASSLPLTGGGGETQYF. The DNA of the CDR3 is TGTGCCAGCAGTCTTCCATTGACAGGGGGAGGGGGGGAGACCCAGTACTTC.

The chain employs TRBV5-1 and TRBJ2-7; D gene ambiguous. The ends were cut back, 0 bases at V and 5 bases at J, with 9 bases in the middle. CDR3 length: 13 residues. From germline, CDR1 is SGHRS and CDR2 YFSETQ. CDR3 nucleotide sequence: TGCGCCAGCAGCTTGGCCGTGGCGGACGAGCAGTACTTC. Translating it yields CASSLAVADEQYF.

This clone was seen more than once but under ten times. Germline and junction disagree at one end, which may indicate a read error. This chain connects TRBV7-9 to TRBJ2-7, with D unclear. This CDR3 spans 12 amino acids. Per germline, CDR1 SEHNR and CDR2 FQNEAQ (reference sequence). CDR3 in DNA: TGTTCCAGCAGCTTAGGCCAGGTCGAGCAGTACTTC. It yields the protein CSSSLGQVEQYF.

The chain recombines TRBV19 with TRBJ2-1; the match to TRBD2 covers 8 bases. Germline values: CDR1 LNHDA, CDR2 SQIVND (reference sequence). J lost 10 bases, V lost 5 bases, and 16 bases had no gene match. The CDR3 spans 16 residues. The CDR3 region has the DNA TGTGCCAGTAGTCCCCGGGGGGGACTAGGGACCATAGAGCAGTTCTTC. This gives the protein CASSPRGGLGTIEQFF.

This clone has more than one count but fewer than ten. The chain joins TRBV19 to TRBJ2-3; 8 nucleotides agree with TRBD1. Germline V gene sequence: CDR1 LNHDA, CDR2 SQIVND (reference sequence). J lost 5 bases, V lost 5 bases, and 12 bases had no gene match. The CDR3 is 16 residues long. The CDR3, as DNA: TGTGCCAGTAGTTTCCAGGGGGCGAGAGGACGAGATACGCAGTATTTT. The encoded protein is CASSFQGARGRDTQYF.

V and J are TRBV5-1 and TRBJ1-1; no definite D call. The germline V gene encodes CDR1 SGHRS and CDR2 YFSETQ. Deletions cut 2 bases from V and 3 bases from J, with 14 bases between. The length of the CDR3 is 15 residues. CDR3 sequence (DNA): TGCGCCAGCAGCTTCCACCCCACTGTGGACACTGAAGCTTTCTTT. It encodes CASSFHPTVDTEAFF.

The chain recombines TRBV4-3 with TRBJ2-7; no definite D call. V was trimmed by 4 bases and J by 0 bases, leaving 10 bases between them. The CDR3 covers 14 residues. Germline CDR1 reads LGHNA; CDR2 reads YSLEER. The CDR3 coding sequence is TGCGCCAGCAGCCTAGACCCCTTCTCCTACGAGCAGTACTTC. It yields the protein CASSLDPFSYEQYF.

This chain links TRBV7-8 with TRBJ2-3, with D perhaps TRBD2 (6 bases). The CDR3 spans 16 residues. Trimming left V 0 bases short and J 0 bases short, with 10 bases between. Germline values: CDR1 SGHVS, CDR2 FQNEAQ. This chain's CDR3 is CASSLATGTSTDTQYF. DNA of the CDR3: TGTGCCAGCAGCTTAGCGACTGGGACTAGCACAGATACGCAGTATTTT.

V is TRBV2 and J is TRBJ1-2, with D possibly matching TRBD1 (5 bases). Germline V gene lookup returns CDR1 SNHLY and CDR2 FYNNEI. This CDR3 has 14 amino acids. V lost 10 bases, J lost 8 bases, and 23 bases lay in between. CDR3: CATLWYRTQEGYTF. DNA of the CDR3: TGTGCCACCCTATGGTATCGGACACAGGAAGGCTACACCTTC.